A selection of T cell receptor beta chains follows, all from one sample in a study of early T cells in non-severe SARS-CoV-2 infection. Each CDR3 protein gets one entry after TCRdb re-called the 5' RACE reads with MiXCR. Here the sample spans around 50,000 distinct CDR3 sequences, about 12% being singletons. Material for sequencing was whole blood. The origin of the receptors is an adult who was a healthcare worker with PCR-confirmed SARS-CoV-2 infection or an uninfected control (not recorded which). The CDR3 runs from the conserved cysteine through the conserved F or W. D genes are given only for firm matches. Size values are once, few and many counts, or a class for expanded clones, and some rows have none.

V	J	size	D	DNA	CDR3
TRBV7-5	TRBJ1-1	few	-	-	CISVPEALPFGQGATEAFF
TRBV10-3	TRBJ2-7	-	-	TGTGCCATCAGTGAGGCGTACGAGCAGTACTTC	CAISEAYEQYF
TRBV12-3/TRBV12-4	TRBJ1-6	many	-	TGTGCCAGCAGTTTCCCTGAGTCACCCCTCCACTTT	CASSFPESPLHF
TRBV9	TRBJ2-5	few	-	TGTGCCAGCAGCTCGAACAGGGAGCGAGAGACCCAGTACTTC	CASSSNRERETQYF
TRBV6-2/TRBV6-3	TRBJ2-3	many	TRBD2	TGTGCCAGCAGTTCCGGACTAGAATCAGATACGCAGTATTTT	CASSSGLESDTQYF
TRBV29-1	TRBJ2-7	many	-	TGCAGCGTTGAATCACGAATTAACTACGAGCAGTACTTC	CSVESRINYEQYF
TRBV20-1	TRBJ1-1	few	-	TGCAGTGCTAGAGCGCCAGCGCACATGAACACTGAAGCTTTCTTT	CSARAPAHMNTEAFF
TRBV20-1	TRBJ1-5	many	TRBD1	TGCAGTGCCTTTTCAGGACTCTCCGGGACAGATTTTCAGCCCCAGCATTTT	CSAFSGLSGTDFQPQHF
TRBV5-4	TRBJ1-6	many	TRBD1	TGTGCCAGCAGCTGGACCGGGACAGGGGCTTCACCCCTCCACTTT	CASSWTGTGASPLHF
TRBV6-2/TRBV6-3	TRBJ2-1	few	-	TGTGCCAGCAGGGAGAGCAATGAGCAGTTCTTC	CASRESNEQFF
TRBV7-8	TRBJ2-5	-	-	TGTGCCAGCACCTTACGGCCACAGGGGGCGGGAGGAGAGACCCAGTACTTC	CASTLRPQGAGGETQYF
TRBV20-1	TRBJ2-2	many	-	TGCAGTGCTAGAGATAGAGGCCAGGAAAACACCGGGGAGCTGTTTTTT	CSARDRGQENTGELFF
TRBV12-3/TRBV12-4	TRBJ2-3	many	TRBD2	TGTGCCAGCAGTTTACGGGCGGCTAGCGGGGCGCGCCGCTCTAGCACAGATACGCAGTATTTT	CASSLRAASGARRSSTDTQYF
TRBV7-2	TRBJ2-1	many	-	TGTGCCAGCAGCTCGAAGGCGATCTCCTACAATGAGCAGTTCTTC	CASSSKAISYNEQFF
TRBV5-1	TRBJ2-7	few	TRBD1	TGCGCCAGCAGCTTGGTCGTACAGGGGTCCGCCTACGAGCAGTACTTC	CASSLVVQGSAYEQYF
TRBV6-6	TRBJ2-1	-	TRBD2	TGTGCCAGCAGTCGATGGACTAGCGGGAGGTCAACCTACAATGAGCAGTTCTTC	CASSRWTSGRSTYNEQFF
TRBV4-1	TRBJ1-4	-	TRBD1	TGCGCCAGCAGCCAAGTTCAGGGGGCCAGTGAAAAACTGTTTTTT	CASSQVQGASEKLFF